This note documents a single T cell receptor (beta chain) sequence. These data are taken from a study of blood T cell repertoires in COVID-19. Authors' analysis steps: Reference gene primer amplification in the assay estimated nucleated cell counts. Method: immunoSEQ multiplex PCR; TCRdb's copy keeps in-frame clones and lacks some. V and J calls and clone size are as listed in that table; D and trimming were resolved from the DNA. The sample lists about 420,000 clones, approximately 90% seen once, with 0.8% to 0.85% in the top ten. Sequencing used peripheral blood. This receptor was taken from a man aged 18 to 30 with COVID-19, enrolled during active disease.

The CDR3 sequence is CASSKTGSGNTIYF. The CDR3 DNA reads TGTGCCAGCTCCAAGACAGGGTCGGGAAACACCATATATTTT. The chain carries TRBV7-9 and TRBJ1-3; 7 nucleotides align to TRBD1. This CDR3 has 14 amino acids. The germline V gene has CDR1 SEHNR and CDR2 FQNEAQ (reference sequence). V was pared by 8 bases and J by 4 bases, with 8 bases of the junction left unmatched.